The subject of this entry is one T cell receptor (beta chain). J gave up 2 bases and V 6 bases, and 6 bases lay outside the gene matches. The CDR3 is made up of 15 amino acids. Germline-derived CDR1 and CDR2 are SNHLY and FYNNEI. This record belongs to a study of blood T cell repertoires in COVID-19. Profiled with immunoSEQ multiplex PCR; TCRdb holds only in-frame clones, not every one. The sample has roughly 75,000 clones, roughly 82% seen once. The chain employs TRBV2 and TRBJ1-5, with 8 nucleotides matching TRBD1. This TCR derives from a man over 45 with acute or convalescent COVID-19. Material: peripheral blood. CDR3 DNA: TGTGCCAGCAGCGCACAGGGGGGTCGCAATCAGCCCCAGCATTTT. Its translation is CASSAQGGRNQPQHF. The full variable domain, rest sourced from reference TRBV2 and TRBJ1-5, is EPEVTQTPSHQVTQMGQEVILRCVPISNHLYFYWYRQILGQKVEFLVSFYNNEISEKSEIFDDQFSVERPDGSNFTLKIRSTKLEDSAMYFCASSAQGGRNQPQHFGDGTRLSIL.